This TCR beta chain comes out of a study of T cells in localized non-small cell lung cancer. Only a few counts were recorded for this clone. Its antigen is unknown. Study outcomes and limitations: Since sequencing was restricted to only one region of the tumor, intratumor heterogeneity remains a possibility.

There are 12 residues in the CDR3. V lost 7 bases, J lost 2 bases, and 8 bases lay in between. Germline V gives CDR1 LNHDA, CDR2 SQIVND (reference sequence). Clones were sequenced by immunoSEQ multiplex PCR, and TCRdb holds only the in-frame ones, with some missing. The data contain tens of thousands of clones, about 80% of them singletons. The sample was peripheral blood, taken before any cancer treatment. This clonotype was obtained from a male donor aged 60 or over with stage II squamous cell lung carcinoma. The chain couples TRBV19 to TRBJ1-2; tentative D call: TRBD1 (6 bases). The CDR3 DNA reads TGTGCCAGTATTCAGGGGAACTATGGCTACACCTTC. It translates to CASIQGNYGYTF.